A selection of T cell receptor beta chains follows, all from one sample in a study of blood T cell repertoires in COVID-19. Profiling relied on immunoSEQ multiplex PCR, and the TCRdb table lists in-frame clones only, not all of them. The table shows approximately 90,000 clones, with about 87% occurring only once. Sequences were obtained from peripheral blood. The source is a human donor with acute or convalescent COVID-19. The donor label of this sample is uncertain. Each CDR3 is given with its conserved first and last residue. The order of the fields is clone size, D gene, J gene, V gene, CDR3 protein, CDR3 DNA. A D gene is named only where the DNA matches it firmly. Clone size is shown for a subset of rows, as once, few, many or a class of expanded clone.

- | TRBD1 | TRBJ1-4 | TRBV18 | CASSPYGTANEKLFF | TGTGCCAGCTCACCATATGGGACAGCGAATGAAAAACTGTTTTTT
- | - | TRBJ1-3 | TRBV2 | CASSEIRGGGNTIYF | TGTGCCAGCAGTGAAATAAGGGGGGGCGGAAACACCATATATTTT
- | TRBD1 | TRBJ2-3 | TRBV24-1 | CATSDPGTASTDTQYF | TGTGCCACCAGTGATCCCGGGACAGCTAGCACAGATACGCAGTATTTT
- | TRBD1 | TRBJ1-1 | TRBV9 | CASSMTGGFTEAFF | TGTGCCAGCAGTATGACAGGGGGCTTTACTGAAGCTTTCTTT
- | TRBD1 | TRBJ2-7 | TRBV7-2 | CASSPVQDRAYEQYF | TGTGCCAGCAGCCCGGTGCAGGACAGGGCTTACGAGCAGTACTTC
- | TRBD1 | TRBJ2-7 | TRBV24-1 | CATRQGHEQYF | TGTGCCACCAGACAGGGGCACGAGCAGTACTTC
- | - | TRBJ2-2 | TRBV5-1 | CASSYVGIRQGGDTGELFF | TGCGCCAGCAGCTATGTGGGGATACGACAGGGCGGGGACACCGGGGAGCTGTTTTTT
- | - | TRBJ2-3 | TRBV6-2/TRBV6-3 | CASSYPDTQYF | TGTGCCAGCAGTTACCCGGATACGCAGTATTTT
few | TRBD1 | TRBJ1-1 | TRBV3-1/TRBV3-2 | CASSKGTGGLNTEAFF | TGTGCCAGCAGCAAGGGGACAGGGGGCCTGAACACTGAAGCTTTCTTT
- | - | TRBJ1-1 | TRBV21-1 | CASTSSGTGIAFF | TGTGCCAGCACCTCAAGTGGGACAGGGATAGCTTTCTTT
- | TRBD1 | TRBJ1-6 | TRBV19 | CASSINGQDSPLHF | TGTGCCAGTAGTATAAATGGACAGGACTCACCCCTCCACTTT
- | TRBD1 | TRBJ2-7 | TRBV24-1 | CATGTVDSYEQYF | TGTGCCACCGGGACAGTCGACTCCTACGAGCAGTACTTC
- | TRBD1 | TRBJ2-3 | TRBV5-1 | CASSLAPGTGGADTQYF | TGCGCCAGCAGCTTGGCACCCGGGACAGGGGGCGCCGATACGCAGTATTTT
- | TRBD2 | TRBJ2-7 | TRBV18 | CASSPSGGGVYEQYF | TGTGCCAGCTCACCATCGGGCGGGGGGGTGTACGAGCAGTACTTC
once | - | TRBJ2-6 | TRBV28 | CASSHRGTASGANVLTF | TGTGCCAGCAGTCACCGGGGGACAGCCTCTGGGGCCAACGTCCTGACTTTC
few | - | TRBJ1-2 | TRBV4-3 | CASSQAWTESYYGYTF | TGCGCCAGCAGCCAAGCTTGGACAGAATCTTACTATGGCTACACCTTC
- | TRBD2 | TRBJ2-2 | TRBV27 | CASSPGTSYTGELFF | TGTGCCAGCAGCCCCGGGACTAGCTACACCGGGGAGCTGTTTTTT
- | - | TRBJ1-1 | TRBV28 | CASSLSDRRTEAFF | TGTGCCAGCAGTTTATCGGACAGACGAACTGAAGCTTTCTTT
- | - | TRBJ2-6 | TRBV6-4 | CASSEQGTGANVLTF | TGTGCCAGCAGTGAACAGGGTACTGGGGCCAACGTCCTGACTTTC
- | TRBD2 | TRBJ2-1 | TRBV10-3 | CAIEGSGGPYNEQFF | TGTGCCATAGAGGGAAGCGGGGGTCCCTACAATGAGCAGTTCTTC
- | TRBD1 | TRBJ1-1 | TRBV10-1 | CASSANRGVAEAFF | TGCGCCAGCAGTGCCAACAGGGGAGTCGCTGAAGCTTTCTTT
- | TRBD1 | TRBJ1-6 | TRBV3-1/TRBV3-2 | CASSQAGQEWGPLHF | TGTGCCAGCAGCCAAGCGGGACAGGAATGGGGACCCCTCCACTTT
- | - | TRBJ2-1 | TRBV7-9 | CASSYPSYLYNEQFF | TGTGCCAGCAGCTACCCTAGCTACCTATACAATGAGCAGTTCTTC
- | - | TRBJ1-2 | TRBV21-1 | CASREGAGTGAWGYGYTF | TGTGCCAGCAGGGAAGGGGCTGGGACAGGGGCATGGGGTTATGGCTACACCTTC
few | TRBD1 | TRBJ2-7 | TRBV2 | CASKGQGTEQYF | TGTGCCAGCAAAGGACAGGGGACCGAGCAGTACTTC
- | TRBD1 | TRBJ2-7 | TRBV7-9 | CASSFPGQALYEQYF | TGTGCCAGCAGCTTTCCGGGACAGGCCCTCTACGAGCAGTACTTC
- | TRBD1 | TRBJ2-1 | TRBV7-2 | CASSSWDSNEQFF | TGTGCCAGCAGCTCATGGGACAGCAATGAGCAGTTCTTC
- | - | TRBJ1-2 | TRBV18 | CASSPDSRGGYTF | TGTGCCAGCTCACCCGACAGTCGTGGGGGCTACACCTTC
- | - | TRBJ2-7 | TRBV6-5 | CASSRGLLSYEQYF | TGTGCCAGCAGTCGCGGCCTTCTGTCCTACGAGCAGTACTTC
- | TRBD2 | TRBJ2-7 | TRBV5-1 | CASKLLAGAAEQYF | TGCGCCAGCAAACTACTAGCGGGGGCTGCAGAGCAGTACTTC
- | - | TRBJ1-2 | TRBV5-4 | CASSYGLTVDYGYTF | TGTGCCAGCAGCTACGGACTGACGGTAGACTATGGCTACACCTTC
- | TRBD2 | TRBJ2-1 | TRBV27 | CASSLRGGLDYNEQFF | TGTGCCAGCAGTCTACGGGGGGGACTAGACTACAATGAGCAGTTCTTC
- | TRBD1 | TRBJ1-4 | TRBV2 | CASSDETGYNEKLFF | TGTGCCAGCAGTGACGAGACAGGGTATAATGAAAAACTGTTTTTT
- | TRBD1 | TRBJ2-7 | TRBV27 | CASAGGEGWYEQYF | TGTGCCAGCGCAGGGGGCGAAGGGTGGTACGAGCAGTACTTC
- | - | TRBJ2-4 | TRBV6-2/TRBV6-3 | CASSSRQVLAKNIQYF | TGTGCCAGCAGTTCCCGACAGGTCCTAGCCAAAAACATTCAGTACTTC
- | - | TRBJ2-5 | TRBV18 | CASSPPDRRRTQYF | TGTGCCAGCTCGCCACCCGACAGGCGGCGGACCCAGTACTTC
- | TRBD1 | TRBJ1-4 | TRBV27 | CASSRSGTGNEKLFF | TGTGCCAGCAGCCGAAGTGGGACAGGGAATGAAAAACTGTTTTTT
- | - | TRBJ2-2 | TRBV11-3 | CASSLNTPHRGAVF | TGTGCCAGCAGCTTAAATACTCCTCACCGGGGAGCTGTTTTT
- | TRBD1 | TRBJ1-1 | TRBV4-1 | CASSRRTGREDEAFF | TGCGCCAGCAGCCGACGGACAGGGAGGGAAGATGAAGCTTTCTTT
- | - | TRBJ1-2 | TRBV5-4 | CASSPGVTVYGYTF | TGTGCCAGCAGCCCTGGGGTGACAGTCTATGGCTACACCTTC
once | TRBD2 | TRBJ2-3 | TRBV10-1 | CASSDPGLGGTDTQYF | TGCGCCAGCAGTGATCCGGGACTAGGGGGCACAGATACGCAGTATTTT
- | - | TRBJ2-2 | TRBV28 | CASSMDSLGTGELFF | TGTGCCAGCAGTATGGACAGCCTCGGGACCGGGGAGCTGTTTTTT
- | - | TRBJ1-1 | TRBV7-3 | CASSLYRETEAFF | TGTGCCAGCAGCTTGTACAGGGAAACTGAAGCTTTCTTT
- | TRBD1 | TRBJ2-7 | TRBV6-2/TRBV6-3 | CASSQGTGREQYF | TGTGCCAGCAGTCAAGGGACAGGGCGAGAGCAGTACTTC
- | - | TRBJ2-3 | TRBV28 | CASRMGGADLGRDTQYF | TGTGCCAGCAGGATGGGCGGGGCAGACCTCGGGCGAGATACGCAGTATTTT
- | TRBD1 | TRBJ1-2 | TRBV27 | CASSGDSLYGYTF | TGTGCCAGCAGTGGGGACAGCCTCTATGGCTACACCTTC
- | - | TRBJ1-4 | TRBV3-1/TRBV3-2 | CASSQLSRVATNEKLFF | TGTGCCAGCAGCCAGTTATCCCGGGTTGCAACTAATGAAAAACTGTTTTTT
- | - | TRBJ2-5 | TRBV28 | CASSLGRKTQYF | TGTGCCAGCAGTTTGGGGCGGAAGACCCAGTACTTC
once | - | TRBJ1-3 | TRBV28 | CASRAGGGPRSGNTIYF | TGTGCCAGCAGGGCTGGGGGCGGCCCGCGCTCTGGAAACACCATATATTTT
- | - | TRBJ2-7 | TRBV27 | CASSGQGSPPSSF | TGTGCCAGCAGTGGTCAGGGATCTCCACCATCATCCTTC
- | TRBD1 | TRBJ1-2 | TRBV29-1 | CSVEVSTGGSGGYTF | TGCAGCGTTGAAGTGTCGACAGGGGGCTCTGGGGGCTACACCTTC
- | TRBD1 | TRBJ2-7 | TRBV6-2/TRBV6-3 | CASSRSGTGPAEQYF | TGTGCCAGCAGCCGCTCCGGGACAGGGCCGGCCGAGCAGTACTTC